This T cell receptor (beta chain) stems from a study of blood T cell repertoires in COVID-19. Study-wide background: There were acute and convalescent COVID-19 samples, and they came from the United States, Italy and Spain. The cDNA or gDNA used as material had been derived from T cells, B-cell-depleted T cells, or PBMCs.

Authors' analysis steps: The assay estimated nucleated cells by amplifying reference gene primers. Assay used: immunoSEQ multiplex PCR; TCRdb lists only in-frame clones, some missing. That table is the source of V, J and clone size, and D and trimming were worked out from the DNA. The sample records some 250,000 clones, around 83% being singletons. After removal of 3 bases from V and 2 bases from J, the junction contained 16 bases not matched to a gene. There are 19 residues in the CDR3. Germline loops: CDR1 SGHTA, CDR2 FQGNSA. This chain connects TRBV7-2 to TRBJ2-5, with 9 bases identical to TRBD2. The receptor comes from a woman of 80 years or more with acute or convalescent COVID-19. The material sequenced was peripheral blood. The CDR3 DNA sequence: TGTGCCAGCAGCTTTCGGGGTGGAGCGGGGGGCGCTACGCAAGAGACCCAGTACTTC. This gives the protein CASSFRGGAGGATQETQYF.